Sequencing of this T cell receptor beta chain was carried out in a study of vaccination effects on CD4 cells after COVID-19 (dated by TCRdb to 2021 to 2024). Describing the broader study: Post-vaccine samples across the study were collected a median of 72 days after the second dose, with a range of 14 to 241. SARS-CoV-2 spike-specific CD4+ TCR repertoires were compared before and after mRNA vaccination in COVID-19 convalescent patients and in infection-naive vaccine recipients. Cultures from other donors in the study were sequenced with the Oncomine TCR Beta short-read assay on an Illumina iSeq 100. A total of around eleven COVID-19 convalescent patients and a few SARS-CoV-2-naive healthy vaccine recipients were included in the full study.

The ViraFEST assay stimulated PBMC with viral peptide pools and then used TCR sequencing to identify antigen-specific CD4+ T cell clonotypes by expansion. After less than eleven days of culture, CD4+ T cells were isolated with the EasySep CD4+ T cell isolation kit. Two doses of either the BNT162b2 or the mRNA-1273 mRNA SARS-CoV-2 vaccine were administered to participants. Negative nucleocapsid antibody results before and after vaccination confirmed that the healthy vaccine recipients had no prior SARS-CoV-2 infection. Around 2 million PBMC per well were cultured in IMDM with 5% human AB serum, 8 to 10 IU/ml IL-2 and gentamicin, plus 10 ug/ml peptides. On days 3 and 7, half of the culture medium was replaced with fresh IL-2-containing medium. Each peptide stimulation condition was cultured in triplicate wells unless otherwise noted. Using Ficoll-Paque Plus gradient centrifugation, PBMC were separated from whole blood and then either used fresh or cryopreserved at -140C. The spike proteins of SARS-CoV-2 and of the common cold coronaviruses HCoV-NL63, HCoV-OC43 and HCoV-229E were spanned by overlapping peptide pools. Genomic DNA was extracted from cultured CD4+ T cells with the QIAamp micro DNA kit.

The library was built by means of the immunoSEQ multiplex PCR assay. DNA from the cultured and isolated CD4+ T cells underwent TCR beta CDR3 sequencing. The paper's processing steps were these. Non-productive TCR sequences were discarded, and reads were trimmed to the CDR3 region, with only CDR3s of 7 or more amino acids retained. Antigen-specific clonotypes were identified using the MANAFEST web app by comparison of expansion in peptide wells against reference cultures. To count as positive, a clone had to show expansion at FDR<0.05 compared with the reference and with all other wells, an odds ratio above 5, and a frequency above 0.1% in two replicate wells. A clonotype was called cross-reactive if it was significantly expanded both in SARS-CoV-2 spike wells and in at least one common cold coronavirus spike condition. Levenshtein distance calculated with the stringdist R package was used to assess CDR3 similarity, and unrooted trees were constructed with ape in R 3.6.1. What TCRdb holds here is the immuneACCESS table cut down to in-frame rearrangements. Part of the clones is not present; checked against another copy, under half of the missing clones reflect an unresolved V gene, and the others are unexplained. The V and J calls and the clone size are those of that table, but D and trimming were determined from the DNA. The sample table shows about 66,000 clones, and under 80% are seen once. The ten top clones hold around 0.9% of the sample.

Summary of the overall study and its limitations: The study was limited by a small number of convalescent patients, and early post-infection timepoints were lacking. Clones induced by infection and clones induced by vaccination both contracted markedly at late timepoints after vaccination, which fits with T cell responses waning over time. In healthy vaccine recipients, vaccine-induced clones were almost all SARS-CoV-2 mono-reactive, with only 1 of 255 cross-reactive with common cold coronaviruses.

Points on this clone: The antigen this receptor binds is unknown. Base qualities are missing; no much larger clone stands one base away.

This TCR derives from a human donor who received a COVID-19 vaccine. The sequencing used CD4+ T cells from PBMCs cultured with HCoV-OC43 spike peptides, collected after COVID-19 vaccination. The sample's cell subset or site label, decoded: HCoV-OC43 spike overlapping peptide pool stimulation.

CDR3 sequence: CASRSSGTGETEAFF. The DNA sequence reads TGTGCCAGCAGATCATCCGGGACAGGGGAAACTGAAGCTTTCTTT. This sequence uses TRBV28 and TRBJ1-1; 10 central bases correspond to TRBD1. Germline trimming: 6 bases from V, 5 bases from J; junction bases outside gene matches: 9. From the cysteine through the phenylalanine, the CDR3 covers 15 amino acids. The entry retains the CDR3 DNA only, 45 bases that are in frame from base 1. Based on the germline V gene, the CDR1 and CDR2 sequences are MDHEN and SYDVKM.